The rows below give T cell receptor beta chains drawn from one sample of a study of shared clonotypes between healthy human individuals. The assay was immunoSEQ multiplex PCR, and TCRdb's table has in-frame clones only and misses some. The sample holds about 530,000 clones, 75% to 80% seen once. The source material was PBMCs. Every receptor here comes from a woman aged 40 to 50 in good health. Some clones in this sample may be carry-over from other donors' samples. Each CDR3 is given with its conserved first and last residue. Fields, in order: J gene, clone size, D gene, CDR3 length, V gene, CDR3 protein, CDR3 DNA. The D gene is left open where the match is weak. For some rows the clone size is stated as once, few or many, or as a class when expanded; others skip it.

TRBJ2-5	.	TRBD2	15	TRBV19	CASSRLAGAQETQYF	TGTGCCAGTAGTAGACTAGCGGGGGCCCAAGAGACCCAGTACTTC
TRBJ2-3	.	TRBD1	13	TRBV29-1	CSVRDSSTDTQYF	TGCAGCGTTCGGGACAGTAGCACAGATACGCAGTATTTT
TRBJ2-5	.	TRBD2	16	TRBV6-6	CASSYSRLAGDETQYF	TGTGCCAGCAGTTACTCGCGGCTAGCGGGAGATGAGACCCAGTACTTC
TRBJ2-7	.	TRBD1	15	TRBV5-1	CASSLAGTGYYEQYF	TGCGCCAGCAGCTTGGCCGGGACAGGGTATTACGAGCAGTACTTC
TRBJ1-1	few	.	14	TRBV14	CASSRSTTGTEAFF	TGTGCCAGCAGTCGATCAACAACCGGCACTGAAGCTTTCTTT
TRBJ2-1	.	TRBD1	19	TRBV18	CASSPVGTGRSNPNNEQFF	TGTGCCAGCTCACCAGTAGGGACAGGGAGAAGCAACCCTAACAATGAGCAGTTCTTC
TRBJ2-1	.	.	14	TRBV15	CATSREGVRNEQFF	TGTGCCACCAGCAGAGAGGGGGTTCGGAATGAGCAGTTCTTC
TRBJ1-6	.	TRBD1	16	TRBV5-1	CASSLEGQGDNSPLHF	TGCGCCAGCAGCTTGGAGGGCCAGGGGGATAATTCACCCCTCCACTTT
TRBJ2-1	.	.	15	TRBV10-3	CAISEGLFSSNEQFF	TGTGCCATCAGTGAGGGGCTATTTTCGTCCAATGAGCAGTTCTTC
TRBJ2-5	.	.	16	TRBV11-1	CASSSLANEPEETQYF	TGTGCCAGCAGCTCCTTAGCCAATGAACCTGAAGAGACCCAGTACTTC
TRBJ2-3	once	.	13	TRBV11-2	CASSSRGPDTQYF	TGTGCCAGCAGCTCCCGGGGCCCCGATACGCAGTATTTT
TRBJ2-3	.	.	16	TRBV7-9	CASSGDRSRGPDTQYF	TGTGCCAGCAGCGGAGACCGCTCTCGGGGTCCGGATACGCAGTATTTT
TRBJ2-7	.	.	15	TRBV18	CASSPGGVEGYEQYF	TGTGCCAGCTCACCAGGTGGGGTTGAAGGATACGAGCAGTACTTC
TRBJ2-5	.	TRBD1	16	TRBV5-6	CASSSGGTGGGETQYF	TGTGCCAGCAGCTCCGGAGGGACAGGGGGCGGAGAGACCCAGTACTTC
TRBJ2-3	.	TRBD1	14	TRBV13	CASSRDRAADTQYF	TGTGCCAGCAGCCGGGACAGGGCGGCGGATACGCAGTATTTT
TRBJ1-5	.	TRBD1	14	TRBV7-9	CASSSQGAYQPQHF	TGTGCCAGCAGCTCACAGGGGGCATATCAGCCCCAGCATTTT
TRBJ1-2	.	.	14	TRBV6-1	CASTRRDGNYGYTF	TGTGCCAGCACCCGAAGAGACGGGAACTATGGCTACACCTTC
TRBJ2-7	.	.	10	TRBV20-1	CSALGYEQYF	TGCAGTGCCTTGGGCTACGAGCAGTACTTC
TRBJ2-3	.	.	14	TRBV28	CASSYAGLPDTQYF	TGTGCCAGCAGTTATGCGGGGCTCCCAGATACGCAGTATTTT
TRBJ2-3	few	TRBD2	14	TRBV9	CASGSSGTTDTQYF	TGTGCCAGCGGGAGTAGCGGGACCACAGATACGCAGTATTTT
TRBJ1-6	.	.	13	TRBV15	CATRRTANSPLHF	TGTGCCACCCGCCGGACAGCGAATTCACCCCTCCACTTT
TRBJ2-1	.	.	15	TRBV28	CASSLDRNSYNEQFF	TGTGCCAGCAGCCTGGACAGAAACTCCTACAATGAGCAGTTCTTC
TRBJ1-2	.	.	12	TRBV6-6	CASATGVGGYTF	TGTGCCAGTGCTACGGGCGTTGGGGGCTACACCTTC
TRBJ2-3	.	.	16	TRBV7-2	CASSLAPATSTDTQYF	TGTGCCAGCAGCTTAGCCCCCGCCACTAGCACAGATACGCAGTATTTT
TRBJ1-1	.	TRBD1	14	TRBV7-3	CASSPGTGGDGAFF	TGTGCCAGCAGCCCCGGGACAGGGGGCGATGGAGCTTTCTTT
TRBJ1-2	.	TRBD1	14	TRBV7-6	CASSWRDREGGYTF	TGTGCCAGCAGCTGGAGGGACAGAGAGGGGGGCTACACCTTC
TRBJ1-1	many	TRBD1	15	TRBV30	CAWSVPDRGRAEAFF	TGTGCCTGGAGTGTACCGGACAGGGGGCGGGCTGAAGCTTTCTTT
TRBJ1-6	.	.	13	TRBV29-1	CSVGDRDNSPLHF	TGCAGCGTGGGTGACAGAGACAATTCACCCCTCCACTTT
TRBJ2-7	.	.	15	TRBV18	CASSPSQGQTYEQYF	TGTGCCAGCTCACCGTCTCAGGGTCAGACCTACGAGCAGTACTTC
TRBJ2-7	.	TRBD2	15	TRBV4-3	CASSQVTSVSYEQYF	TGCGCCAGCAGCCAAGTAACTAGCGTCTCCTACGAGCAGTACTTC
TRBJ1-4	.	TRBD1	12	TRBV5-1	CASSLDREKLFF	TGCGCCAGCAGCCTGGACAGGGAAAAACTGTTTTTT